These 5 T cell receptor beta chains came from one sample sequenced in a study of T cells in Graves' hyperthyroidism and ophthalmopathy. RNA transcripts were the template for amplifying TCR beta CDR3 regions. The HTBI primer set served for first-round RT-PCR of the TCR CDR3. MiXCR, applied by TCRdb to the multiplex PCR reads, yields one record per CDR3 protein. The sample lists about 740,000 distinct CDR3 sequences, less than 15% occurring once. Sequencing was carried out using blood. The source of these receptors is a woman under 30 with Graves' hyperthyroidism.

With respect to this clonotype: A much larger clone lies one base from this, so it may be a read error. This CDR3 reads CDSRSLGWYGEQYF. CDR3 bases: TGTGACAGCCGATCACTAGGCTGGTACGGCGAGCAGTACTTC. This sequence joins TRBV27 and TRBJ2-7; a possible D gene is TRBD2 (5 bases). The CDR3 runs to 14 residues. Germline CDR1 and CDR2: MNHEY and SMNVEV (reference sequence).

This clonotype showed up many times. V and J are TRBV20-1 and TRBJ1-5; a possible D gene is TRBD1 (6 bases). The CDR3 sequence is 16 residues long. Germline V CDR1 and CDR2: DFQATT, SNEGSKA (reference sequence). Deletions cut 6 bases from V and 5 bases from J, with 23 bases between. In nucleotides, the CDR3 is TGCAGTGCAAGCAGAGCGGGGGGAGGGGGGGATCAGCCCCAGCATTTT. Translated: CSASRAGGGGDQPQHF.

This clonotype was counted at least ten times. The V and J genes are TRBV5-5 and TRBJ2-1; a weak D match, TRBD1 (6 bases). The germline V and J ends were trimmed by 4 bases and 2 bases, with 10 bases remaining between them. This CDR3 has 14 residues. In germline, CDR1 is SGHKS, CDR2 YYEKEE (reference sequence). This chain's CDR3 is CASSVNRAYNEQFF. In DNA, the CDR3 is TGTGCCAGCAGCGTTAACAGGGCCTACAATGAGCAGTTCTTC.

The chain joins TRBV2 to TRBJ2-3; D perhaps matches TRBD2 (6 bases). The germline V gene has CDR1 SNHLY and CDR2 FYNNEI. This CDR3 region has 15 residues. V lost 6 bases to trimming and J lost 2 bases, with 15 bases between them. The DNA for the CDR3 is TGTGCCAGCAGGGACCTACTAGCCGCCACAGATACGCAGTATTTT. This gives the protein CASRDLLAATDTQYF. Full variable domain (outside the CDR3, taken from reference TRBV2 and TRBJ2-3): EPEVTQTPSHQVTQMGQEVILRCVPISNHLYFYWYRQILGQKVEFLVSFYNNEISEKSEIFDDQFSVERPDGSNFTLKIRSTKLEDSAMYFCASRDLLAATDTQYFGPGTRLTVL.

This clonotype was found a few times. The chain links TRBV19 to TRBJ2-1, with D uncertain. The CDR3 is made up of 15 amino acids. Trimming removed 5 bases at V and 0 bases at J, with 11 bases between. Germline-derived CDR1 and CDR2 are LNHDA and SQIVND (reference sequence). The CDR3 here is CASSSHPSSYNEQFF. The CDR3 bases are TGTGCCAGTAGTTCGCACCCGAGCTCCTACAATGAGCAGTTCTTC. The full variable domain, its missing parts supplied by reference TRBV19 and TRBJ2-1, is DGGITQSPKYLFRKEGQNVTLSCEQNLNHDAMYWYRQDPGQGLRLIYYSQIVNDFQKGDIAEGYSVSREKKESFPLTVTSAQKNPTAFYLCASSSHPSSYNEQFFGPGTRLTVL.